These T cell receptor beta chains were read from a single sample in a study of response to subunit inactivated influenza vaccine. MiXCR, applied by TCRdb to the RT-PCR reads, yields one record per CDR3 protein. The table records 800,000 to 1,000,000 distinct CDR3 sequences, approximately 21% of them present only once. The material was PBMCs from blood, obtained 5 days after vaccination. The receptor set was obtained from a middle-aged man who received an inactivated influenza vaccine. CDR3s include the opening cysteine and the closing phenylalanine or tryptophan. The D gene is left open where the match is weak. Size is omitted from some rows. Given values are once, few, many or a class for expanded clones.

CDR3aa | CDR3nt | d_gene | j_gene | v_gene | abundance
CAGSWDGGDTEAFF | TGCGCCGGCAGCTGGGACGGGGGTGACACTGAAGCTTTCTTT | - | TRBJ1-1 | TRBV5-1 | -
CSAYLDPTSTDTQYF | TGCAGTGCTTACTTAGACCCGACTAGCACAGATACGCAGTATTTT | - | TRBJ2-3 | TRBV20-1 | -
CSATGHGGYEQYF | TGCAGTGCCACCGGGCACGGGGGTTACGAGCAGTACTTC | - | TRBJ2-7 | TRBV20-1 | -
CAISEVGGKETQYF | TGTGCCATCAGTGAAGTGGGCGGAAAAGAGACCCAGTACTTC | - | TRBJ2-5 | TRBV10-3 | few
CSASLGWFDEAPLHF | TGCAGTGCTAGTTTGGGATGGTTCGATGAAGCCCCCCTCCACTTT | - | TRBJ1-6 | TRBV20-1 | -
CASSVAASGTYEQYF | TGTGCCAGCAGCGTAGCCGCTAGCGGGACCTACGAGCAGTACTTC | TRBD2 | TRBJ2-7 | TRBV9 | -
CASSYRQGTNEKLFF | TGTGCCAGCAGCTATCGACAGGGGACTAATGAAAAACTGTTTTTT | TRBD1 | TRBJ1-4 | TRBV7-6 | -
CASSSAGSTRAQYF | TGCGCCAGCAGCAGCGCCGGGAGCACCCGGGCCCAGTACTTC | - | TRBJ2-5 | TRBV5-1 | -
CASSSGLVAAQYF | TGTGCCAGCAGCTCGGGACTGGTGGCGGCCCAGTACTTC | - | TRBJ2-5 | TRBV7-2 | few
CASVPEPEETQYF | TGTGCCAGCGTACCAGAACCTGAAGAGACCCAGTACTTC | - | TRBJ2-5 | TRBV7-9 | few
CASRSGTGNEQFF | TGTGCCAGCAGGAGCGGGACGGGAAATGAGCAGTTCTTC | TRBD2 | TRBJ2-1 | TRBV7-2 | few
CASSHLGGVFTQYF | TGCGCCAGCAGCCACTTAGGAGGGGTATTTACGCAGTATTTT | - | TRBJ2-3 | TRBV4-1 | -
CASSLAKRGGPSTDTQYF | TGCGCCAGCAGCTTGGCCAAACGGGGGGGCCCTAGCACAGATACGCAGTATTTT | TRBD2 | TRBJ2-3 | TRBV5-1 | -
CASREGISTNEKLFF | TGCGCCAGCAGAGAGGGGATTTCAACTAATGAAAAACTGTTTTTT | - | TRBJ1-4 | TRBV5-1 | -
CASIPRRQGFGNTIYF | TGTGCCAGCATCCCCCGGCGACAGGGATTTGGAAACACCATATATTTT | TRBD1 | TRBJ1-3 | TRBV6-1 | few
CASSFPGGVLAGGSYNEQFF | TGTGCCAGCAGCTTCCCTGGGGGCGTGCTAGCGGGAGGGTCCTACAATGAGCAGTTCTTC | TRBD2 | TRBJ2-1 | TRBV11-2 | -